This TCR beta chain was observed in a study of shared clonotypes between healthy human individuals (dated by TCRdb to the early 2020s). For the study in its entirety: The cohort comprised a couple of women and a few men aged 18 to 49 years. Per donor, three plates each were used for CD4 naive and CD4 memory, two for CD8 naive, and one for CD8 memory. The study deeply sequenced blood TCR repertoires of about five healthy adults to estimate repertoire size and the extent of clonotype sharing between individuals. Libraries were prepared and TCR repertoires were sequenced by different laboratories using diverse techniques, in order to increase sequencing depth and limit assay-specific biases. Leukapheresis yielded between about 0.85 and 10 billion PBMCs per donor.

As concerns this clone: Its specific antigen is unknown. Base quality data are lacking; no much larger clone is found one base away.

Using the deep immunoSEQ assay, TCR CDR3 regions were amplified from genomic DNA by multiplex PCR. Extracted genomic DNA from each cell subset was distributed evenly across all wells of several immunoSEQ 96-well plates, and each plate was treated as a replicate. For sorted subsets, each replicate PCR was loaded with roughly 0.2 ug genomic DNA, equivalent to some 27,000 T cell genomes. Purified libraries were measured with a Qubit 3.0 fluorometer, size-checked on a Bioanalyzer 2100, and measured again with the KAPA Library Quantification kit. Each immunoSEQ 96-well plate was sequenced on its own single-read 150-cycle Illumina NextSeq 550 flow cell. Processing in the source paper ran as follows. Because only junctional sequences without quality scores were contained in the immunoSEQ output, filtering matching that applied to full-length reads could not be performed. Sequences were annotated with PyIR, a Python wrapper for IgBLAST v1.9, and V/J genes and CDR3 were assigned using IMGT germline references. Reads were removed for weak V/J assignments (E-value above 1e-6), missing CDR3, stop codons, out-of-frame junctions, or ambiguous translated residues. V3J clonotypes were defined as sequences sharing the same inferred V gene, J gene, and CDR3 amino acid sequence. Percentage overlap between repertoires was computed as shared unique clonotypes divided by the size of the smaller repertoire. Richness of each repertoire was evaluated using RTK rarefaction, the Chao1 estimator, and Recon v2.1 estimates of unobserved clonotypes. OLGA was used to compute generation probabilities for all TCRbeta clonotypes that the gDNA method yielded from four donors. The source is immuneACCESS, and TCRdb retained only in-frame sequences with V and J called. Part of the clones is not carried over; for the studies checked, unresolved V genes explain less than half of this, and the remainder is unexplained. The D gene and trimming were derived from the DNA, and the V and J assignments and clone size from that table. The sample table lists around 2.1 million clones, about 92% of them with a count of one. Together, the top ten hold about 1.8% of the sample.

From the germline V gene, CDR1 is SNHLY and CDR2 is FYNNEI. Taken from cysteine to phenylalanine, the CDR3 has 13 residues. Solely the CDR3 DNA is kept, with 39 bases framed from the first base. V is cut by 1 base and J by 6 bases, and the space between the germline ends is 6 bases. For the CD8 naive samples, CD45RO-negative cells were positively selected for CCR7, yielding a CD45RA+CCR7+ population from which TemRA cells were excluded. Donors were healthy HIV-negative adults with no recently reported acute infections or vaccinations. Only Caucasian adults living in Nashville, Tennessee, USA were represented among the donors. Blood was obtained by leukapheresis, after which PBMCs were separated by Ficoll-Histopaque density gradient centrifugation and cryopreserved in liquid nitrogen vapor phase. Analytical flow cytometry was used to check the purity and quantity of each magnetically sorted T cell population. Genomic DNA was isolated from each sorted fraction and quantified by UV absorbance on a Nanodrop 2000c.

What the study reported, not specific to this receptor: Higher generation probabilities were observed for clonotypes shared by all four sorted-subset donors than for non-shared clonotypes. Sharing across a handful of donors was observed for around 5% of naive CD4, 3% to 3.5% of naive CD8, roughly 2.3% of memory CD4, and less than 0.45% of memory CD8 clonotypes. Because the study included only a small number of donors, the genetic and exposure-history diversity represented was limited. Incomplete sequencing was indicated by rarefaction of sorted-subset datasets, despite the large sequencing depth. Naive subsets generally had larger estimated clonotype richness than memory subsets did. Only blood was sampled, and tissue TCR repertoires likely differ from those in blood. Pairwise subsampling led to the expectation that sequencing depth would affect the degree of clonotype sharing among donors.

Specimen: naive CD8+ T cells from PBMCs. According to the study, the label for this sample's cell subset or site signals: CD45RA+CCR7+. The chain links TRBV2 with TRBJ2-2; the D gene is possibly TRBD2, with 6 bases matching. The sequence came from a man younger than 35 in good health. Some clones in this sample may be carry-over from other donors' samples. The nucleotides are TGTGCCAGCAGTGAAGGGAGGGCCGGGGAGCTGTTTTTT. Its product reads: CASSEGRAGELFF.